This T cell receptor beta chain was retrieved from a study of blood T cell repertoires in COVID-19. Study-level background: Acute-phase and convalescent COVID-19 samples originated in the United States, Italy and Spain. Nucleic acid was either cDNA or gDNA, and it came from T cells, B-cell-depleted T cells, or PBMCs.

V lost 5 bases, J lost 4 bases, and 12 bases lay in between. The V gene's germline CDR1 is LNHDA and CDR2 SQIVND (reference sequence). The CDR3 spans 14 residues. In the authors' methods: Reference gene primer amplification gave nucleated cell count estimates. Repertoires were generated with immunoSEQ multiplex PCR, while TCRdb's copy carries only in-frame clones and drops some. The V and J calls and clone size come from that table; D and trimming were worked out from the DNA. The sample records some 40,000 clones, around four fifths being singletons. This receptor was obtained from a man aged 50 to 59 with active or convalescent COVID-19. Material: peripheral blood. V usage is TRBV19 and J usage is TRBJ1-5; possibly TRBD1 for D (5 bases). The CDR3 DNA is TGTGCCAGTAGTGGGGGGGATTTAAATCAGCCCCAGCATTTT. Translated, it gives CASSGGDLNQPQHF.